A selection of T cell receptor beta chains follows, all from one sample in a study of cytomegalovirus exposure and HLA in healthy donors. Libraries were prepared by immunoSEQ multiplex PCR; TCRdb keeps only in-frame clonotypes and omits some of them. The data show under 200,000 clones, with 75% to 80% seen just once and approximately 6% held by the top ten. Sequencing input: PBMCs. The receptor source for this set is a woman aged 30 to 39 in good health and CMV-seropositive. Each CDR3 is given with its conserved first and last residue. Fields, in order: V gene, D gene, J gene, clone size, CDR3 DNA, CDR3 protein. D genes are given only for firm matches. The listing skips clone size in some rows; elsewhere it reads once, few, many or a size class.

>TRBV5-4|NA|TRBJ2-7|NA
TGTGCCAGCAGCTTGGAGGAGACTAGTCCCTCCTCCTACGAGCAGTACTTC
CASSLEETSPSSYEQYF
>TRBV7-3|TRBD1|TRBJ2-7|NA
TGTGCCAGCAGCTCCCGCGGGACAGGATACGAGCAGTACTTC
CASSSRGTGYEQYF
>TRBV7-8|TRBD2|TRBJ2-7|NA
TGTGCCAGCAGCTTGGGGGCGGGAGGGCCCTCCAACTACGAGCAGTACTTC
CASSLGAGGPSNYEQYF
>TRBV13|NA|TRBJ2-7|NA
TGTGCCAGCAGCTTGGTGGGGGGACACGAGCAGTACTTC
CASSLVGGHEQYF
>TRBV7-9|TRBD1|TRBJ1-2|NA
TGTGCCAGCAGCCCCCCGACAGGGGGCAGTGGCTACACCTTC
CASSPPTGGSGYTF
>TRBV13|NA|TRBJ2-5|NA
TGTGCCAGCAGCCGCGGGGATCTGCGGGAGACCCAGTACTTC
CASSRGDLRETQYF
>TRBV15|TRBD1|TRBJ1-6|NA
TGTGCCACCAGCCAGGACAGGGCTTCCTCACCCCTCCACTTT
CATSQDRASSPLHF
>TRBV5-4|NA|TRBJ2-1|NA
TGTGCCAGCAGCTTGCGAGGCGGGGGCGAGAATGAGCAGTTCTTC
CASSLRGGGENEQFF
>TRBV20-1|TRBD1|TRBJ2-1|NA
TGCAGTGCACCGGACAGGTTGGAGTTCTTC
CSAPDRLEFF
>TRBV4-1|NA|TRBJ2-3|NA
TGCGCCAGCAGCCAAGATCGATCAGTTGGCAGGCCCTCGGCAGATACGCAGTATTTT
CASSQDRSVGRPSADTQYF
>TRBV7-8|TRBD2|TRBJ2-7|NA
TGTGCCAGCAGCCCCATACCCAGCGGGAGAATAGGGGAGCAGTACTTC
CASSPIPSGRIGEQYF
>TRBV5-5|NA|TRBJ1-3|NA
TGTGCCAGCAGCGGAGACAGGCTCTCTGGAAACACCATATATTTT
CASSGDRLSGNTIYF
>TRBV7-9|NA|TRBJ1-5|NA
TGTGCCAGCAGCTTGGAGGGGTTAGAGGGCAATCAGCCCCAGCATTTT
CASSLEGLEGNQPQHF
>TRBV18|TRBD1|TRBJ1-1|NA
TGTGCCAGCTCACCTCAGGGACAGACGAACACTGAAGCTTTCTTT
CASSPQGQTNTEAFF
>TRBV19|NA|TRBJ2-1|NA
TGTGCCAGTAGTATCGTCCTAGGGGCGGATGAGCAGTTCTTC
CASSIVLGADEQFF
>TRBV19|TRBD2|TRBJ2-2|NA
TGTGCCAGTCAGGATATAGCGGGAGGGAGCGGGGAGCTGTTTTTT
CASQDIAGGSGELFF
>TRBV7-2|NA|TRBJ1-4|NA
TGTGCCAGCAGCTTCCCCCGCGGGGGGTCTAATGAAAAACTGTTTTTT
CASSFPRGGSNEKLFF
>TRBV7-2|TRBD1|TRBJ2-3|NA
TGTGCCAGCAGCTTACAGGTTGGACAGGGCTCGACAGATACGCAGTATTTT
CASSLQVGQGSTDTQYF
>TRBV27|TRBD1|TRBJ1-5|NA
TGTGCCAGCAGTTGGGACAGACGACAGCCCCAGCATTTT
CASSWDRRQPQHF
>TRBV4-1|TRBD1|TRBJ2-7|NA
TGCGCCAGCAGCCAGACCTTTGGGACAGGATACGAGCAGTACTTC
CASSQTFGTGYEQYF
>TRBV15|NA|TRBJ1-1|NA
TGTGCCACCAGCAGAGATAGTTACACTGAAGCTTTCTTT
CATSRDSYTEAFF
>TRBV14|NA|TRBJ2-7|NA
TGTGCCAGCAGCCAACAGGGGTTCTACGAGCAGTACTTC
CASSQQGFYEQYF
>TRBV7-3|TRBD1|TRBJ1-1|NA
TGTGCCAGCAGCTTAACCGCAGGGGGCCCTGAAGCTTTCTTT
CASSLTAGGPEAFF
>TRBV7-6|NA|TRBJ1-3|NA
TGTGCCAGCAGCGTAGACAGTTACTCTGGAAACACCATATATTTT
CASSVDSYSGNTIYF
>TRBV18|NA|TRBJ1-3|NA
TGTGCCAGCTCACCTACGGTCGGACAGCTCTCTGGAAACACCATATATTTT
CASSPTVGQLSGNTIYF
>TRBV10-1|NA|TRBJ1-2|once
TGCGCCAGCAGTGAGTCCGGGGTCCGATATGGCTACACCTTC
CASSESGVRYGYTF
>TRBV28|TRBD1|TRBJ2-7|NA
TGTGCCAGCAGTCCCATCCCTGGGACAGTCCCCTACGAGCAGTACTTC
CASSPIPGTVPYEQYF